This TCR beta chain was observed in a study of T cell changes during pregnancy in multiple sclerosis (dated by TCRdb to between 2018 and 2021). At the level of the whole study: The study examined how the T cell repertoire changed over the course of pregnancy in women with multiple sclerosis.

The library came from the immunoSEQ multiplex PCR assay. TCRdb carries this immuneACCESS record with in-frame sequences only. Its versions omit some clonotypes, under half of them owing to an unresolved V gene in the studies checked, with the rest unexplained. For this sample there are 95,000 to 100,000 clones; approximately 92% appear just once. The top ten clones comprise 2.5% to 3.5% of the sample. The germline V end is reduced by 3 bases and the J end by 2 bases; junction bases left unmatched: 5. The germline V gene (reference sequence) gives CDR1 as GTSNPN and CDR2 as SVGIG. From cysteine to phenylalanine, the CDR3 is 15 amino acids long. Only CDR3 DNA remains: 45 bases, in frame from the first base. For this clone: Its antigen is currently not known. No base qualities exist here, and no much larger clone lies one base off it.

The V gene is TRBV30 and the J gene is TRBJ2-1, with TRBD2 identical over 9 junction bases. This clonotype was obtained from a female donor with multiple sclerosis, enrolled in a pregnancy study. The sample was peripheral blood, taken in the second trimester of pregnancy. The CDR3 corresponds to CAWSLLAGPYNEQFF. The sequenced DNA: TGTGCCTGGAGCTTACTAGCGGGCCCCTACAATGAGCAGTTCTTC.